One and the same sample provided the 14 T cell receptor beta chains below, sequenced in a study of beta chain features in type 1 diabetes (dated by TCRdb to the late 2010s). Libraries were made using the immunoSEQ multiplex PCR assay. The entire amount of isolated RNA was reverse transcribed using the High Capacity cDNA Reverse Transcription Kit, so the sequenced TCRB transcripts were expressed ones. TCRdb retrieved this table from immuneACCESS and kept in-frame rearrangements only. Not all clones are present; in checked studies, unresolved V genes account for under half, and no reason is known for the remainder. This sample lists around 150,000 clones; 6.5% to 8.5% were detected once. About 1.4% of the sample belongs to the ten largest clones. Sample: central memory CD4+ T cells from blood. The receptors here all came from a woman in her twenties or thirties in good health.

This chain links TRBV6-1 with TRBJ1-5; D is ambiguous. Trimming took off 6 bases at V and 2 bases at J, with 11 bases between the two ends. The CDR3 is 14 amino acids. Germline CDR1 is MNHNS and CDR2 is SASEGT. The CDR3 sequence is CASRNSLGNQPQHF. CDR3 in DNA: TGTGCCAGCAGGAACAGTTTGGGCAATCAGCCCCAGCATTTT.

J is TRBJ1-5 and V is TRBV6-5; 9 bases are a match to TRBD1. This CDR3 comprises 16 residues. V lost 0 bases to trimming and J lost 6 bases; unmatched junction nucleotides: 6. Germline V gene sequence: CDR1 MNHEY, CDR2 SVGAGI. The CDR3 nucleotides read TGTGCCAGCAGTTACTCGTTCGACAGGGGGTCTCAGCCCCAGCATTTT. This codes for CASSYSFDRGSQPQHF.

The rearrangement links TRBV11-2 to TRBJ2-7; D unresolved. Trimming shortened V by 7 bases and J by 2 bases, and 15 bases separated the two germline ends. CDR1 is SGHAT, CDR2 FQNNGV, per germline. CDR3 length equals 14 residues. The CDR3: CASTVGFAAYEQYF. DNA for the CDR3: TGTGCCAGCACTGTCGGGTTCGCTGCCTACGAGCAGTACTTC.

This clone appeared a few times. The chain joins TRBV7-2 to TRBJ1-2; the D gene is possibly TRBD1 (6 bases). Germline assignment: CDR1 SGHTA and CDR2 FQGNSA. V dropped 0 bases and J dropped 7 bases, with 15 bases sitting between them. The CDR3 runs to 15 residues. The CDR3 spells CASSLALGTNTGYTF. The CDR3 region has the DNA TGTGCCAGCAGCTTAGCGCTCGGGACAAATACTGGCTACACCTTC.

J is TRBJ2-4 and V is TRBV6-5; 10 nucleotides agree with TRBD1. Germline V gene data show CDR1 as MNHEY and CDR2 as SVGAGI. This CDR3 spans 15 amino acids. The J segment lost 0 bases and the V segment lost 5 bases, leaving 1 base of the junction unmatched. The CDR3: CASSRTGGAKNIQYF. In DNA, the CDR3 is TGTGCCAGCAGTCGGACAGGGGGAGCCAAAAACATTCAGTACTTC.

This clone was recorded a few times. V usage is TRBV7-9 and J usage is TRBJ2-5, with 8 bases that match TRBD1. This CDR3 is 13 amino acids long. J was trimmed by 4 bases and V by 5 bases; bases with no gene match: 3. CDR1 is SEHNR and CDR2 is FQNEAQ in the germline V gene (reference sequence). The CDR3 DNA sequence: TGTGCCAGCAGCGGACAGGGTTTAGAGACCCAGTACTTC. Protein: CASSGQGLETQYF.

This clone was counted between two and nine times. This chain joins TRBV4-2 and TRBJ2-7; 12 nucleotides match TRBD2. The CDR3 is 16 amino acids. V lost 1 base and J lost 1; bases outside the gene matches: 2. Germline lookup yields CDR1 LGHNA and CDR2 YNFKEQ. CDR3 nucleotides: TGTGCCAGCAGCCAAGCTGGGACTAGCGGGTCCTACGAGCAGTACTTC. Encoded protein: CASSQAGTSGSYEQYF.

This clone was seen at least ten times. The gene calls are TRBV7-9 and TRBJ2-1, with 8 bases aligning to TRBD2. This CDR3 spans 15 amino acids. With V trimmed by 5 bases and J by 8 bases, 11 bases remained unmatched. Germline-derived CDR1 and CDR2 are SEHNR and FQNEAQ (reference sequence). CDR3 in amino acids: CASSPRGSGNDEQFF. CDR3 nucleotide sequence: TGTGCCAGCAGCCCTCGGGGTAGCGGGAACGATGAGCAGTTCTTC. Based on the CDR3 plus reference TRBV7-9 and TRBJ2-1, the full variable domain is DTGVSQNPRHKITKRGQNVTFRCDPISEHNRLYWYRQTLGQGPEFLTYFQNEAQLEKSRLLSDRFSAERPKGSFSTLEIQRTEQGDSAMYLCASSPRGSGNDEQFFGPGTRLTVL.

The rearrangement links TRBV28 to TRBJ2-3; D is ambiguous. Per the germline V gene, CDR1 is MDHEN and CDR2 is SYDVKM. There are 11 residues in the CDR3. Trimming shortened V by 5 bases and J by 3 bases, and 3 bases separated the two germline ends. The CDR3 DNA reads TGTGCCAGCAGTGTAACAGATACGCAGTATTTT. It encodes CASSVTDTQYF.

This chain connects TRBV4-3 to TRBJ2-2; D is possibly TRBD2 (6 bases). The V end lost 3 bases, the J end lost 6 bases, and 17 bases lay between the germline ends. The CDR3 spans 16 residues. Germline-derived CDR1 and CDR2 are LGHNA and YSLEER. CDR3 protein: CASSHASGRDPGELFF. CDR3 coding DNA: TGCGCCAGCAGCCACGCCTCAGGGCGGGACCCCGGGGAGCTGTTTTTT.

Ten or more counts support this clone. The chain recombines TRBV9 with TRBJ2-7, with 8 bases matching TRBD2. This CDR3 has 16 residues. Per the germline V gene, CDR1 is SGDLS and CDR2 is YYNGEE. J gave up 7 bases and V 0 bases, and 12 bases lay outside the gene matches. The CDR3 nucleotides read TGTGCCAGCAGCGTAGCTGGGTCGGTCCGCGGGGGGGAGCAGTACTTC. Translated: CASSVAGSVRGGEQYF.

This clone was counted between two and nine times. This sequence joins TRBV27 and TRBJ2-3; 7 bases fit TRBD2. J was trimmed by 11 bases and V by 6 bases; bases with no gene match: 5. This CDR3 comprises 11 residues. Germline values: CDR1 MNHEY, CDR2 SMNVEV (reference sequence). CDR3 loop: CASSWGGRQYF. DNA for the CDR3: TGTGCCAGCAGCTGGGGCGGGAGGCAGTATTTT.

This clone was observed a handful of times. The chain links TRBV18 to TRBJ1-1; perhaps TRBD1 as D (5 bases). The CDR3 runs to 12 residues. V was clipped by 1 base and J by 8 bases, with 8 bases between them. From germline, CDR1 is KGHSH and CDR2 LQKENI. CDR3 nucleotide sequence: TGTGCCAGCTCACCACAAGGGGAAGAAGCTTTCTTT. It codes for CASSPQGEEAFF. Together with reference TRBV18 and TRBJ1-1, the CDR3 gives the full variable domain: NAGVMQNPRHLVRRRGQEARLRCSPMKGHSHVYWYRQLPEEGLKFMVYLQKENIIDESGMPKERFSAEFPKEGPSILRIQQVVRGDSAAYFCASSPQGEEAFFGQGTRLTVV.

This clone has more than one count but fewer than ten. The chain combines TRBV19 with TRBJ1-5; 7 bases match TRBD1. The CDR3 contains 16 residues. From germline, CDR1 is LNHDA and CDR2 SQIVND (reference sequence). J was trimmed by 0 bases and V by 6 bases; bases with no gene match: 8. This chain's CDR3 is CASRQLQGISNQPQHF. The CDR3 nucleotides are TGTGCCAGTAGACAGCTACAGGGGATTAGCAATCAGCCCCAGCATTTT. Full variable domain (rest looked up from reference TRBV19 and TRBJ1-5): DGGITQSPKYLFRKEGQNVTLSCEQNLNHDAMYWYRQDPGQGLRLIYYSQIVNDFQKGDIAEGYSVSREKKESFPLTVTSAQKNPTAFYLCASRQLQGISNQPQHFGDGTRLSIL.